The rows below give T cell receptor beta chains drawn from one sample of a study of T cell responses to AZD1222 COVID-19 vaccine. Some clones are missing from TCRdb's copy, which holds only in-frame ones; the method was immunoSEQ multiplex PCR. The sample includes about 170,000 clones, more than 80% of them seen just once. The source material was peripheral blood, sampled on day 0 of AZD1222 vaccination. The receptors were gathered from an adult in good health. Each CDR3 is given with its conserved first and last residue. The D gene is left open where the match is weak. Size tells how often a clone was seen (once, few, many) or the class of an expanded clone, and some rows leave it out.

CDR3 length,clone size,D gene,J gene,V gene,CDR3 protein,CDR3 DNA
14,NA,NA,TRBJ1-2,TRBV7-6,CASSLGQGNYGYTF,TGTGCCAGCAGCTTAGGGCAGGGAAACTATGGCTACACCTTC
17,once,NA,TRBJ2-2,TRBV14,CASSQDRRTHYTGELFF,TGTGCCAGCAGCCAAGATAGAAGGACCCACTACACCGGGGAGCTGTTTTTT
15,NA,NA,TRBJ1-1,TRBV21-1,CASMDSNRMNTEAFF,TGTGCCAGCATGGACTCAAACCGAATGAACACTGAAGCTTTCTTT
14,NA,NA,TRBJ1-2,TRBV18,CASSPNRDMLGYTF,TGTGCCAGCTCACCAAACAGGGATATGCTTGGCTACACCTTC
15,NA,NA,TRBJ2-1,TRBV5-1,CASSLMASLYNEQFF,TGCGCCAGCAGCTTGATGGCCTCCCTCTACAATGAGCAGTTCTTC
15,NA,TRBD1,TRBJ1-3,TRBV29-1,CSVGTGGSLGNTIYF,TGCAGCGTTGGAACAGGGGGAAGTTTGGGAAACACCATATATTTT
16,once,TRBD1,TRBJ1-1,TRBV7-6,CASSPQEGAQNTEAFF,TGTGCCAGCAGCCCTCAAGAGGGGGCCCAGAACACTGAAGCTTTCTTT
13,NA,NA,TRBJ2-1,TRBV5-1,CASSGVAFNEQFF,TGCGCCAGCTCCGGGGTAGCGTTCAATGAGCAGTTCTTC
17,NA,TRBD1,TRBJ2-2,TRBV2,CASSEAVGQGNTGELFF,TGTGCCAGCAGTGAAGCTGTGGGACAGGGTAACACCGGGGAGCTGTTTTTT
11,NA,NA,TRBJ2-7,TRBV7-9,CASSLGNEQYF,TGTGCCAGCAGCTTAGGAAACGAGCAGTACTTC
18,NA,TRBD1,TRBJ1-2,TRBV25-1,CASSKSGQGALRHYGYTF,TGTGCCAGCAGTAAAAGTGGGCAGGGGGCGCTTCGTCACTATGGCTACACCTTC
13,NA,NA,TRBJ1-1,TRBV6-5,CASSYNGLGEAFF,TGTGCCAGCAGTTATAACGGGTTGGGTGAAGCTTTCTTT
14,NA,TRBD1,TRBJ1-5,TRBV30,CAWSEAGGNQPQHF,TGTGCCTGGAGTGAGGCAGGGGGTAATCAGCCCCAGCATTTT
15,NA,TRBD1,TRBJ1-4,TRBV28,CASSFSDRANEKLFF,TGTGCCAGCAGTTTCTCCGACAGGGCTAATGAAAAACTGTTTTTT
13,NA,NA,TRBJ1-1,TRBV12-3/TRBV12-4,CASSLRENTEAFF,TGTGCCAGCAGTCTCAGGGAGAACACTGAAGCTTTCTTT